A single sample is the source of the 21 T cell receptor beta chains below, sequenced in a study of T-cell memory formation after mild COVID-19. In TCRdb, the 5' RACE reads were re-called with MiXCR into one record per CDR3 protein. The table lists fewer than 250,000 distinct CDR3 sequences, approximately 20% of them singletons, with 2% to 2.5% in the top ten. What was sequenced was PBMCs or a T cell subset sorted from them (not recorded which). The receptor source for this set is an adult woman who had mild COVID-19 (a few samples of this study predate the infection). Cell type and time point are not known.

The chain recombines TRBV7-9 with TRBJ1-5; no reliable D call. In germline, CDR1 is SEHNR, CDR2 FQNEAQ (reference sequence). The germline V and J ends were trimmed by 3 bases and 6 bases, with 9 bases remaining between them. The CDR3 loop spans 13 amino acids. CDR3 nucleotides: TGTGCCAGCAGCTTCACGTGGGCTCAGCCCCAGCATTTT. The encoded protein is CASSFTWAQPQHF.

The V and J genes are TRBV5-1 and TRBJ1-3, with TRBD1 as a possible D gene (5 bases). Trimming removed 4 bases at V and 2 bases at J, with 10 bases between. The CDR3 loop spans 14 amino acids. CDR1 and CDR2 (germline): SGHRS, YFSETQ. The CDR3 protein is CASSPPGAGNTIYF. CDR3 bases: TGCGCCAGCAGCCCTCCGGGGGCTGGAAACACCATATATTTT.

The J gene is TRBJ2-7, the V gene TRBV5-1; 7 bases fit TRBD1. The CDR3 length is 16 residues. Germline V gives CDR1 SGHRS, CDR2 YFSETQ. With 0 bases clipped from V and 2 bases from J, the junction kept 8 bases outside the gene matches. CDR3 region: CASSLAGRGQAYEQYF. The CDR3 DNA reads TGCGCCAGCAGCTTGGCCGGAAGGGGGCAGGCCTACGAGCAGTACTTC.

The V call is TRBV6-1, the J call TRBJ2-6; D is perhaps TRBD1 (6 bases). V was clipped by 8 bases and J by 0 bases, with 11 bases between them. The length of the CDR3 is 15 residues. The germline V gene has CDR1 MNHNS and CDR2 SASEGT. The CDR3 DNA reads TGTGCCAGCGATGGACAGCACTCTGGGGCCAACGTCCTGACTTTC. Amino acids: CASDGQHSGANVLTF.

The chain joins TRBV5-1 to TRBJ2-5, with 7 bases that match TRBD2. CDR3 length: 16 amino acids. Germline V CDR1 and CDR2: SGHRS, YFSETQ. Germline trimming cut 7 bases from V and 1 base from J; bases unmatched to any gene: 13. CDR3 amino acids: CASHGGLLNSQETQYF. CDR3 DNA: TGCGCCAGCCACGGGGGACTACTTAACTCCCAAGAGACCCAGTACTTC.

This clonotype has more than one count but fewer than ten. CDR3 DNA sequence: TGCGCCAGCAGTCTCAGGGGGGTGGTCACAGATACGCAGTATTTT. Amino acid sequence: CASSLRGVVTDTQYF. This rearrangement joins TRBV5-1 to TRBJ2-3; tentatively, D is TRBD1 (7 bases). Trimming pared 5 bases from V and 2 bases from J, leaving 15 bases between. The CDR3 contains 15 residues. Germline CDR1 SGHRS, CDR2 YFSETQ.

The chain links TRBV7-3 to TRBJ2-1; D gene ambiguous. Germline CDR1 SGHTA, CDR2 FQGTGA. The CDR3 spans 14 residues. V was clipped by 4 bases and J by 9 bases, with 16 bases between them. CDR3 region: CASSSMAHPAEQFF. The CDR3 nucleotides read TGTGCCAGCAGCTCCATGGCTCATCCCGCTGAGCAGTTCTTC.

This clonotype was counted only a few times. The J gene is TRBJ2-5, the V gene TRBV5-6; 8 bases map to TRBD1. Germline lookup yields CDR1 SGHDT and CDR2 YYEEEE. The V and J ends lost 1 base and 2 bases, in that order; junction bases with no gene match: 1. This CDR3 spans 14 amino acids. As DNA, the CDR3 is TGTGCCAGCAGCTTGCAGGGGGCACAAGAGACCCAGTACTTC. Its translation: CASSLQGAQETQYF. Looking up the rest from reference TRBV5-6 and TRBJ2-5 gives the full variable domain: DAGVTQSPTHLIKTRGQQVTLRCSPKSGHDTVSWYQQALGQGPQFIFQYYEEEERQRGNFPDRFSGHQFPNYSSELNVNALLLGDSALYLCASSLQGAQETQYFGPGTRLLVL.

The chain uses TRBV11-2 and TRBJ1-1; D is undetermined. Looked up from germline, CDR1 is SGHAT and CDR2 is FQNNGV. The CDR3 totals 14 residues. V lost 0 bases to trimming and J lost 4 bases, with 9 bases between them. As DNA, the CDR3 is TGTGCCAGCAGCTTAGAGGGCCTCTCCACTGAAGCTTTCTTT. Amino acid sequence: CASSLEGLSTEAFF. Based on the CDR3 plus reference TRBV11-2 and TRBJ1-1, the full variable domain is EAGVAQSPRYKIIEKRQSVAFWCNPISGHATLYWYQQILGQGPKLLIQFQNNGVVDDSQLPKDRFSAERLKGVDSTLKIQPAKLEDSAVYLCASSLEGLSTEAFFGQGTRLTVV.

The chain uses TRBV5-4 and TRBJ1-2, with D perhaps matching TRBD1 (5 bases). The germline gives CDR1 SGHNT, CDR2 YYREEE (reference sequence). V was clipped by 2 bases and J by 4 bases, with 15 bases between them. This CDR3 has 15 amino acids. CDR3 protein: CASSFDNRNGYGYTF. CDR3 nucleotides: TGTGCCAGCAGCTTCGACAACAGGAACGGCTATGGCTACACCTTC.

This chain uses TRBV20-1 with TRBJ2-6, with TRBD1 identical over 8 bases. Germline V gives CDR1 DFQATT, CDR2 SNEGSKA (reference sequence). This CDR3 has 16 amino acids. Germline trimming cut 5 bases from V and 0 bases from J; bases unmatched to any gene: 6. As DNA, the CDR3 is TGCAGTGCTCCAGGGGGCACCTCCTCTGGGGCCAACGTCCTGACTTTC. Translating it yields CSAPGGTSSGANVLTF.

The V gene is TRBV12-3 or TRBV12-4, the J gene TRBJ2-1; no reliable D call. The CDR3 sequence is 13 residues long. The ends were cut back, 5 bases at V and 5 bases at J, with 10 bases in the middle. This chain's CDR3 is CASSPRSHNEQFF. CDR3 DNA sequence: TGTGCCAGCAGTCCCCGTAGTCACAATGAGCAGTTCTTC.

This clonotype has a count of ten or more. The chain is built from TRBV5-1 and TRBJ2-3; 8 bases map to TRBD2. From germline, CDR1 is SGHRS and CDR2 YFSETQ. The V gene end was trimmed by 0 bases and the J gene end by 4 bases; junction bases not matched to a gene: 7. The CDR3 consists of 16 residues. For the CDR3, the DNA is TGCGCCAGCAGCTTGGCCGGACTAGCAGCCTCAGATACGCAGTATTTT. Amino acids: CASSLAGLAASDTQYF.

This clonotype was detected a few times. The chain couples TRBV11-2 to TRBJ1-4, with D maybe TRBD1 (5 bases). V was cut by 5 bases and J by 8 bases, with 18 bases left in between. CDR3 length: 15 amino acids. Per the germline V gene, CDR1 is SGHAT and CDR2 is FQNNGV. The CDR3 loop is CASSTNRNRPEKLFF. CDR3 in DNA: TGTGCCAGCAGCACGAACAGGAATCGCCCCGAAAAACTGTTTTTT.

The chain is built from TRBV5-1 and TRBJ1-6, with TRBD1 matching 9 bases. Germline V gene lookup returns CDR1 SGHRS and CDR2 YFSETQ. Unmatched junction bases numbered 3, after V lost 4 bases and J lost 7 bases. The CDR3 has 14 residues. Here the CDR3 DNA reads TGCGCCAGCAGCAACGGGACAGGGAATTCACCCCTCCACTTT. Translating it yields CASSNGTGNSPLHF.

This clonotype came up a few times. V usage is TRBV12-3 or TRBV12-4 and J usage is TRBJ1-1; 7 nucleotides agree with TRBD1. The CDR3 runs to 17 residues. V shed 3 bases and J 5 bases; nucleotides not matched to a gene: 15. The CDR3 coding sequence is TGTGCCAGCAGTTTGGGCGGACAGGAGGTCCGAGGGACTGAAGCTTTCTTT. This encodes CASSLGGQEVRGTEAFF.

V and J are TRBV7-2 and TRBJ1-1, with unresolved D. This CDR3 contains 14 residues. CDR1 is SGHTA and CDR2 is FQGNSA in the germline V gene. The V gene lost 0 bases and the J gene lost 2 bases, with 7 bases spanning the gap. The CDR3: CASSLATPNTEAFF. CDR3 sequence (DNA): TGTGCCAGCAGCTTAGCGACCCCTAACACTGAAGCTTTCTTT.

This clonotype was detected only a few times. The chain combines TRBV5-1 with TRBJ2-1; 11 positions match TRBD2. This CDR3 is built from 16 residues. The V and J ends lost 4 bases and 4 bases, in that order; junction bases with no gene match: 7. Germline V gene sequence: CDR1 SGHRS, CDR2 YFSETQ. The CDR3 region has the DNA TGCGCCAGCAGCCTGGCCGGGACTAGCGGTTACAATGAGCAGTTCTTC. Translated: CASSLAGTSGYNEQFF.

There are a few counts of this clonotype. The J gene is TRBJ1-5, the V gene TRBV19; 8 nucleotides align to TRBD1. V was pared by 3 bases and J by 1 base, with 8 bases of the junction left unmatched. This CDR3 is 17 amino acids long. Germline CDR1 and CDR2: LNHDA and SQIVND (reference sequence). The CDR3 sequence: CASSISRGRLSNQPQHF. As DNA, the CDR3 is TGTGCCAGTAGTATTAGCAGGGGGCGCCTCAGCAATCAGCCCCAGCATTTT.

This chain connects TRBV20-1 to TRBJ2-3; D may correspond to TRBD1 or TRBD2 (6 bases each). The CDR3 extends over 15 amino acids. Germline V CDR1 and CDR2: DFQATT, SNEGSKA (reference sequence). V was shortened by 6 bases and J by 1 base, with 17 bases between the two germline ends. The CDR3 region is CSATPGGRGTDTQYF. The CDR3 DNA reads TGCAGTGCAACTCCTGGGGGGCGAGGCACAGATACGCAGTATTTT.

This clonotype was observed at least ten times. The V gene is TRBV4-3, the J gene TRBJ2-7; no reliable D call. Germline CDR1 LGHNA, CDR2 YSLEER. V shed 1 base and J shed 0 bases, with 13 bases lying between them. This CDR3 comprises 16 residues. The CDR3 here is CASSQVYGSSSYEQYF. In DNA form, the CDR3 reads TGCGCCAGCAGCCAAGTTTACGGCAGCAGCTCCTACGAGCAGTACTTC.